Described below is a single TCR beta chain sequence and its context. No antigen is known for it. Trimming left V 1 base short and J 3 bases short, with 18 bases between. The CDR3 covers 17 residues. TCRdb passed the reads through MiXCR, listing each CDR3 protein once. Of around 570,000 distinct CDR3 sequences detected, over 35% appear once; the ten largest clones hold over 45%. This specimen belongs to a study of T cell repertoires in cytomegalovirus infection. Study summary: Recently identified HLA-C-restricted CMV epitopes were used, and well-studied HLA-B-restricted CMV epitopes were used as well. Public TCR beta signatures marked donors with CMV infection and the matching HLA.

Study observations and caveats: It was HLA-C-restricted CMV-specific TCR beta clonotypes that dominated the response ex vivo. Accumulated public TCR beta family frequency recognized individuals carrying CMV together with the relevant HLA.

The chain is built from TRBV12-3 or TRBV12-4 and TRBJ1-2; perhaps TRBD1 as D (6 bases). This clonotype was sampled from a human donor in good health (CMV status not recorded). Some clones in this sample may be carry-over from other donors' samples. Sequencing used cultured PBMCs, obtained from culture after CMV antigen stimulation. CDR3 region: CASSLGTDSSVDYGYTF. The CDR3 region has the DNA TGTGCCAGCAGTTTAGGGACGGACAGTTCAGTCGACTATGGCTACACCTTC.